The source of this TCR beta chain is a study of blood T cell repertoires in COVID-19. Study background: The cDNA or gDNA used as material had been derived from T cells, B-cell-depleted T cells, or PBMCs.

Data came from immunoSEQ multiplex PCR; TCRdb stores just in-frame clones and leaves some out. This sample carries approximately 160,000 clones, 70% to 90% of them seen once, and the ten largest clones take 5.5% to 7%. Germline values: CDR1 PRHDT, CDR2 FYEKMQ (reference sequence). There are 16 residues in the CDR3. Trimming removed 2 bases from V and 0 bases from J; junction bases left unmatched: 4. The origin of this receptor is a man in his fifties with active or convalescent COVID-19. The V gene is TRBV13, the J gene TRBJ2-1; 7 bases agree with TRBD2. Sequenced: peripheral blood. The CDR3 protein is CASSLSGLLSYNEQFF. For the CDR3, the DNA is TGTGCCAGCAGCTTATCGGGACTACTCTCCTACAATGAGCAGTTCTTC.